The sequence of this TCR beta chain was determined in a study of human T cells and chemical hapten exposure. The CDR3 sequence is 14 residues long. Germline-derived CDR1 and CDR2 are SGHRS and YFSETQ. Specified time point: patch test 1, 2 weeks after DPC sensitization. The treatment: therapeutic diphenylcyclopropenone sensitization with weekly scalp DPC. TCRdb analysed the RACE reads with MiXCR anew, one entry per CDR3 protein. The sample consists of 45,000 to 70,000 distinct CDR3 sequences, about 9.6% of them appearing once. For this clonotype: A much larger clone lies a single base off, so this may be a read error.

Source: whole blood, taken in connection with sensitization to the hapten diphenylcyclopropenone (DPC). This receptor was obtained from a woman aged 40 to 50 with alopecia areata. Some clones in this sample may be carry-over from other donors' samples. V gene TRBV5-1 combines with J gene TRBJ2-7; possibly TRBD2 for D (5 bases). CDR3 in DNA: TGCGCCGGCAGCTTCGGGGAATCGTCCTACGAGCAGTACTTC. Its protein is CAGSFGESSYEQYF.